The 4 T cell receptor beta chains below were found in one sample sequenced in a study of cytomegalovirus exposure and HLA in healthy donors. Use of 60 Vbeta and 13 Jbeta primers characterized the PCR. TCRdb's table, derived via immunoSEQ multiplex PCR, lists solely in-frame clones and lacks some. The sample has some 160,000 clones, 65% to 90% seen once. The sequencing input was PBMCs. These TCRs come from a man over 45 in good health and CMV-seropositive.

CDR3 region: CASSLEAGTDTQYF. DNA for the CDR3: TGTGCCAGCAGCTTAGAGGCAGGAACAGATACGCAGTATTTT. The chain carries TRBV11-2 and TRBJ2-3; no definite D call. Germline-derived CDR1 and CDR2 are SGHAT and FQNNGV. The CDR3 sequence is 14 residues long. V was clipped by 0 bases and J by 3 bases, with 7 bases between them.

V gene TRBV6-6 combines with J gene TRBJ1-3; 8 nucleotides agree with TRBD1. The CDR3 loop spans 13 amino acids. The J segment lost 4 bases and the V segment lost 7 bases, leaving 3 bases of the junction unmatched. Germline assignment: CDR1 MNHNY and CDR2 SVGAGI (reference sequence). Here the CDR3 reads CASTRTGGNTIYF. In DNA form, the CDR3 reads TGTGCCAGCACCCGGACAGGGGGAAACACCATATATTTT.

The chain uses TRBV9 and TRBJ2-7; 7 nucleotides align to TRBD1. Germline CDR1 is SGDLS and CDR2 is YYNGEE. The V gene end was trimmed by 2 bases and the J gene end by 3 bases; junction bases not matched to a gene: 2. The CDR3 has 13 amino acids. As DNA, the CDR3 is TGTGCCAGCAGCGTTGGGGACAGCTACGAGCAGTACTTC. Amino acid sequence: CASSVGDSYEQYF.

J is TRBJ2-3 and V is TRBV7-2, with TRBD2 identical over 10 bases. With V trimmed by 4 bases and J by 5 bases, 6 bases remained unmatched. The CDR3 sequence is 15 residues long. Germline-derived CDR1 and CDR2 are SGHTA and FQGNSA. The CDR3 coding sequence is TGTGCCAGCAGCTCCCAGCGGGAGGGCAGAGATACGCAGTATTTT. Its translation: CASSSQREGRDTQYF.